This T cell receptor beta chain appears in the sequencing data of a study of T cell responses to AZD1222 COVID-19 vaccine. Study-level points and caveats: Reports indicate that nearly half of spike-specific TCRs are directed at unmutated variant regions. Donors, mostly white British, included more females; clonal diversity was possibly underestimated. No day 14 peak samples; only post-peak repertoires were characterized.

Trimming removed 3 bases from V and 5 bases from J; junction bases left unmatched: 8. Per germline, CDR1 MNHEY and CDR2 SVGAGI. CDR3 length: 15 residues. In the case of this clone: The antigen remains unidentified.

TCRdb keeps only in-frame clones here, not all; method: immunoSEQ multiplex PCR. The sample yields around 87,000 clones, approximately 91% seen once. The sequence came from an adult in good health. The sequencing here drew on peripheral blood, taken on day 0 of AZD1222 vaccination. The chain employs TRBV6-5 and TRBJ1-1; 8 positions agree with TRBD1. CDR3 nucleotide sequence: TGTGCCAGCAGTTATGATGGACAGGGAGGGACTGAAGCTTTCTTT. It encodes CASSYDGQGGTEAFF.